The 28 T cell receptor beta chains below were found in one sample sequenced in a study of blood T cell repertoires in COVID-19. The assay was immunoSEQ multiplex PCR, and TCRdb's table has in-frame clones only and misses some. Of around 59,000 clones in the sample, around four fifths are singletons; the top ten hold around 20%. Specimen: peripheral blood. The receptors here all came from a woman aged 50 to 60 with active or convalescent COVID-19.

The chain joins TRBV28 to TRBJ1-3, with 9 nucleotides matching TRBD1. The CDR3 is made up of 22 amino acids. The germline V gene has CDR1 MDHEN and CDR2 SYDVKM. Trimming cost V 6 bases and J 2 bases; bases outside gene matches: 26. The DNA of the CDR3 is TGTGCCAGCAGCTCAAGACCAATCACAGGGGGCGACTTGCGACTTACTGGAAACACCATATATTTT. This translates into CASSSRPITGGDLRLTGNTIYF. Full variable domain (rest looked up from reference TRBV28 and TRBJ1-3): DVKVTQSSRYLVKRTGEKVFLECVQDMDHENMFWYRQDPGLGLRLIYFSYDVKMKEKGDIPEGYSVSREKKERFSLILESASTNQTSMYLCASSSRPITGGDLRLTGNTIYFGEGSWLTVV.

The chain links TRBV23-1 to TRBJ2-5; possibly TRBD2 for D (6 bases). TRBV23-1 belongs to the ORF category, with a function that is uncertain. The germline V and J ends were trimmed by 3 bases and 5 bases, with 16 bases remaining between them. CDR3 size: 15 residues. DNA of the CDR3: TGCGCCAGCAGTCACGGGGGATGGGAAGCGGAGACCCAGTACTTC. Its translation is CASSHGGWEAETQYF.

This clone was seen just once. The chain joins TRBV30 to TRBJ2-6; D unclear. The CDR3 contains 12 residues. The germline V and J ends were trimmed by 4 bases and 2 bases, with 3 bases remaining between them. The germline gives CDR1 GTSNPN, CDR2 SVGIG (reference sequence). CDR3 DNA sequence: TGTGCCTGGAACACTGGGGCCAACGTCCTGACTTTC. This sequence encodes CAWNTGANVLTF. The whole variable domain, filled in from reference TRBV30 and TRBJ2-6, reads SQTIHQWPATLVQPVGSPLSLECTVEGTSNPNLYWYRQAAGRGLQLLFYSVGIGQISSEVPQNLSASRPQDRQFILSSKKLLLSDSGFYLCAWNTGANVLTFGAGSRLTVL.

The CDR3 region has the DNA TGTGCCAGCAGTTACTACGGGACAGGGAGAACTGAAGCTTTCTTT. It specifies CASSYYGTGRTEAFF. The V and J genes are TRBV7-9 and TRBJ1-1, with 9 bases that match TRBD1. The germline gives CDR1 SEHNR, CDR2 FQNEAQ (reference sequence). The V gene end was trimmed by 6 bases and the J gene end by 5 bases; junction bases not matched to a gene: 10. The CDR3 consists of 15 residues.

V gene TRBV19 combines with J gene TRBJ2-7; 11 bases fit TRBD2. CDR1 and CDR2 from the germline V gene are LNHDA and SQIVND (reference sequence). Trimming at V came to 5 bases and at J to 2 bases, leaving 5 bases not matched to a gene. The CDR3 extends over 15 amino acids. This CDR3 is CASSVGLAEAYEQYF. As DNA, the CDR3 is TGTGCCAGTAGTGTGGGACTAGCGGAGGCCTACGAGCAGTACTTC. The variable domain in full, with the rest retrieved from reference TRBV19 and TRBJ2-7, is DGGITQSPKYLFRKEGQNVTLSCEQNLNHDAMYWYRQDPGQGLRLIYYSQIVNDFQKGDIAEGYSVSREKKESFPLTVTSAQKNPTAFYLCASSVGLAEAYEQYFGPGTRLTVT.

The chain carries TRBV5-4 and TRBJ1-5; 9 bases are a match to TRBD1. In germline, CDR1 is SGHNT, CDR2 YYREEE (reference sequence). The trim removed 2 bases at V and 3 bases at J, leaving 3 bases unmatched. The CDR3 is 15 amino acids. Written as DNA, the CDR3 is TGTGCCAGCAGCTTTGGGACAGGGAACAATCAGCCCCAGCATTTT. Translation gives CASSFGTGNNQPQHF.

V is TRBV19 and J is TRBJ1-2, with D perhaps matching TRBD1 (5 bases). This CDR3 is 16 amino acids long. V gave up 4 bases and J gave up 5 bases, with 20 bases separating them. Germline V gene lookup returns CDR1 LNHDA and CDR2 SQIVND (reference sequence). The chain's CDR3 is CASSNRIDSKGYGYTF. As DNA, the CDR3 is TGTGCCAGTAGTAACCGTATTGACAGCAAGGGGTATGGCTACACCTTC. The entire variable domain, with the rest obtained from reference TRBV19 and TRBJ1-2, is as follows: DGGITQSPKYLFRKEGQNVTLSCEQNLNHDAMYWYRQDPGQGLRLIYYSQIVNDFQKGDIAEGYSVSREKKESFPLTVTSAQKNPTAFYLCASSNRIDSKGYGYTFGSGTRLTVV.

The chain has TRBV29-1 and TRBJ2-5; TRBD2 matches 9 bases. This CDR3 spans 13 amino acids. Germline CDR1 SQVTM, CDR2 ANQGSEA. The trim removed 3 bases at V and 5 bases at J, leaving 4 bases unmatched. The CDR3 protein is CSVEGTSSETQYF. Written as DNA, the CDR3 is TGCAGCGTTGAGGGGACTAGCAGCGAGACCCAGTACTTC.

V is TRBV28 and J is TRBJ1-1; maybe TRBD1 (6 bases). The germline V gene encodes CDR1 MDHEN and CDR2 SYDVKM. The ends were cut back, 5 bases at V and 11 bases at J, with 21 bases in the middle. The length of the CDR3 is 14 residues. As DNA, the CDR3 is TGTGCCAGCAGTCCCAGCCCGGGACAAGGGACGGCTTTCTTT. It encodes CASSPSPGQGTAFF.

J is TRBJ2-1 and V is TRBV7-9; D not certain. The CDR3 consists of 14 residues. CDR1 is SEHNR, CDR2 FQNEAQ, per germline (reference sequence). Trimming took 3 bases from V and 7 from J, leaving 13 bases between them. CDR3 nucleotide sequence: TGTGCCAGCAGCTTCGGAACCTCTAGAAATGAGCAGTTCTTC. Its translation: CASSFGTSRNEQFF. The full variable domain, in which reference TRBV7-9 and TRBJ2-1 provide the parts outside the CDR3, is DTGVSQNPRHKITKRGQNVTFRCDPISEHNRLYWYRQTLGQGPEFLTYFQNEAQLEKSRLLSDRFSAERPKGSFSTLEIQRTEQGDSAMYLCASSFGTSRNEQFFGPGTRLTVL.

This rearrangement joins TRBV7-8 to TRBJ2-1; 9 bases fit TRBD2. Germline CDR1 and CDR2: SGHVS and FQNEAQ. CDR3 length: 16 amino acids. The V and J ends lost 1 base and 4 bases, in that order; junction bases with no gene match: 5. CDR3 amino acids: CASSLGPSGDYNEQFF. CDR3 bases: TGTGCCAGCAGCTTAGGTCCTAGCGGGGATTACAATGAGCAGTTCTTC.

V and J are TRBV29-1 and TRBJ1-2; no clear D gene. The CDR3 runs to 13 residues. Germline assignment: CDR1 SQVTM and CDR2 ANQGSEA. V was shortened by 4 bases and J by 3 bases, with 12 bases between the two germline ends. The CDR3 DNA is TGCAGCGTTGGGTCCGCGGCAGACTATGGCTACACCTTC. This encodes CSVGSAADYGYTF. The complete variable domain, with remaining parts taken from reference TRBV29-1 and TRBJ1-2, reads SAVISQKPSRDICQRGTSLTIQCQVDSQVTMMFWYRQQPGQSLTLIATANQGSEATYESGFVIDKFPISRPNLTFSTLTVSNMSPEDSSIYLCSVGSAADYGYTFGSGTRLTVV.

The chain carries TRBV2 and TRBJ1-2; TRBD1 aligns across 8 bases. The CDR3 is 13 residues long. The junction had 11 bases not matched to a gene; V was cut back by 9 bases and J by 8 bases. Germline V gives CDR1 SNHLY, CDR2 FYNNEI. CDR3 DNA sequence: TGTGCCAGTTCTCAAGGACAGGGTGAAGGCTACACCTTC. Its protein product is CASSQGQGEGYTF.

This clone was detected only a few times. V is TRBV5-4 and J is TRBJ2-7, with a tentative D call TRBD1 (6 bases). The CDR3 is made up of 15 amino acids. Trimming removed 4 bases from V and 2 bases from J, with 16 bases in between. In germline, CDR1 is SGHNT, CDR2 YYREEE (reference sequence). As DNA, the CDR3 is TGTGCCAGCAGCCCCTACGGACAGTTAACCTACGAGCAGTACTTC. Its protein is CASSPYGQLTYEQYF.

The chain is built from TRBV7-9 and TRBJ1-1, with 10 bases matching TRBD1. Germline CDR1 and CDR2: SEHNR and FQNEAQ (reference sequence). Germline trimming cut 3 bases from V and 1 base from J; bases unmatched to any gene: 2. The CDR3 covers 15 residues. Here the CDR3 reads CASSFGTGANTEAFF. In DNA, the CDR3 is TGTGCCAGCAGCTTCGGGACAGGGGCGAACACTGAAGCTTTCTTT.

This chain uses TRBV27 with TRBJ2-1; 7 bases align to TRBD2. This CDR3 region has 15 residues. Germline V gives CDR1 MNHEY, CDR2 SMNVEV (reference sequence). Losses at the gene ends were 3 bases for V and 1 base for J; bases not matched to a gene: 3. CDR3 sequence reads: CASSLGGSSYNEQFF. CDR3 DNA: TGTGCCAGCAGTTTGGGCGGGAGTTCCTACAATGAGCAGTTCTTC.

There are many counts of this clone. The rearrangement links TRBV27 to TRBJ2-7, with D possibly matching TRBD1 (5 bases). Germline V gene data show CDR1 as MNHEY and CDR2 as SMNVEV (reference sequence). The CDR3 has 16 residues. The V gene lost 6 bases and the J gene lost 2 bases, with 20 bases spanning the gap. CDR3 protein: CASRKFLGQYTYEQYF. DNA of the CDR3: TGTGCCAGCAGAAAGTTCCTAGGACAATATACCTACGAGCAGTACTTC.

The CDR3, as DNA: TGTGCCAGCAGTCTCGGGGTTTCCGGCGCGGAGACCCAGTACTTC. Translation gives CASSLGVSGAETQYF. The gene calls are TRBV6-5 and TRBJ2-5; weak D call: TRBD2 (5 bases). This CDR3 spans 15 amino acids. The germline V gene encodes CDR1 MNHEY and CDR2 SVGAGI. V shed 5 bases and J shed 5 bases, with 18 bases lying between them.

In this sample, this clone turned up once. The chain uses TRBV3-1 (or the pseudogene TRBV3-2) and TRBJ2-3, with TRBD1 as a possible D gene (6 bases). Trimming left V 5 bases short and J 3 bases short, with 15 bases between. Germline CDR1 is LGHDT and CDR2 is YNNKEL (reference sequence). The CDR3 has 15 amino acids. CDR3 in amino acids: CASSETGGATDTQYF. The CDR3 DNA is TGTGCCAGCAGCGAGACAGGAGGCGCTACAGATACGCAGTATTTT.

This sequence joins TRBV2 and TRBJ2-2; 8 nucleotides agree with TRBD1. The V gene end was trimmed by 4 bases and the J gene end by 2 bases; junction bases not matched to a gene: 3. Germline V gives CDR1 SNHLY, CDR2 FYNNEI. There are 15 residues in the CDR3. Written as DNA, the CDR3 is TGTGCCAGCAGTGGGGACAGGTTTAACACCGGGGAGCTGTTTTTT. Translation gives CASSGDRFNTGELFF.

The chain carries TRBV5-1 and TRBJ2-7, with a possible D match to TRBD2 (6 bases). Germline V gene sequence: CDR1 SGHRS, CDR2 YFSETQ. V gave up 0 bases and J gave up 6 bases, with 7 bases separating them. The CDR3 totals 12 residues. The CDR3 bases are TGCGCCAGCAGCTTGGTGGGGGGCGAGCAGTACTTC. Translating it yields CASSLVGGEQYF.

The V and J genes are TRBV27 and TRBJ2-7; TRBD1 matches 8 bases. This CDR3 has 14 amino acids. Germline V gene sequence: CDR1 MNHEY, CDR2 SMNVEV (reference sequence). The V and J ends lost 2 bases and 4 bases, in that order; junction bases with no gene match: 4. The CDR3 nucleotides read TGTGCCAGCAGTTTAGTCCAGGGGGCTTACGAGCAGTACTTC. Encoded protein: CASSLVQGAYEQYF.

This clone was picked up many times. J is TRBJ2-2 and V is TRBV5-4; D perhaps matches TRBD1 (6 bases). In germline, CDR1 is SGHNT, CDR2 YYREEE (reference sequence). Trimming removed 2 bases at V and 5 bases at J, with 13 bases between. The CDR3 is 15 amino acids. The CDR3 here is CASSLPRGETGELFF. The DNA of the CDR3 is TGTGCCAGCAGCTTACCCAGGGGAGAGACCGGGGAGCTGTTTTTT.

V and J are TRBV7-9 and TRBJ1-5; maybe TRBD1 (6 bases). Germline V gene data show CDR1 as SEHNR and CDR2 as FQNEAQ (reference sequence). The ends were cut back, 5 bases at V and 3 bases at J, with 11 bases in the middle. The CDR3 loop spans 14 amino acids. For the CDR3, the DNA is TGTGCCAGCAGCCAGGCAGGGGACAATCAGCCCCAGCATTTT. It codes for CASSQAGDNQPQHF. The full variable domain, rest sourced from reference TRBV7-9 and TRBJ1-5, is DTGVSQNPRHKITKRGQNVTFRCDPISEHNRLYWYRQTLGQGPEFLTYFQNEAQLEKSRLLSDRFSAERPKGSFSTLEIQRTEQGDSAMYLCASSQAGDNQPQHFGDGTRLSIL.

This clone was counted only a few times. The chain couples TRBV11-1 to TRBJ2-1; weak D call: TRBD2 (6 bases). V was trimmed by 2 bases and J by 3 bases, leaving 14 bases between them. This CDR3 is 16 amino acids long. In germline, CDR1 is SGHAT, CDR2 FQDESV (reference sequence). The CDR3 reads CASSLRLAAIYNEQFF. The DNA of the CDR3 is TGTGCCAGCAGCTTAAGATTAGCGGCTATCTACAATGAGCAGTTCTTC. Full variable domain (outside the CDR3, taken from reference TRBV11-1 and TRBJ2-1): EAEVAQSPRYKITEKSQAVAFWCDPISGHATLYWYRQILGQGPELLVQFQDESVVDDSQLPKDRFSAERLKGVDSTLKIQPAELGDSAMYLCASSLRLAAIYNEQFFGPGTRLTVL.

V gene TRBV20-1 combines with J gene TRBJ2-3, with D tentatively TRBD1 (6 bases). In germline, CDR1 is DFQATT, CDR2 SNEGSKA (reference sequence). CDR3 length: 11 amino acids. V was clipped by 6 bases and J by 7 bases, with 11 bases between them. The CDR3 DNA reads TGCAGTGCCAGGGGCTCCTATACGCAGTATTTT. It specifies CSARGSYTQYF.

The chain links TRBV10-1 to TRBJ2-7, with a possible D match to TRBD1 (6 bases). Germline lookup yields CDR1 WNHNN and CDR2 SYGVQD (reference sequence). Deletions cut 1 base from V and 1 base from J, with 11 bases between. The CDR3 loop spans 15 amino acids. The CDR3 is CASSEWSGASYEQYF. In DNA form, the CDR3 reads TGCGCCAGCAGTGAGTGGTCAGGGGCTTCCTACGAGCAGTACTTC.

The chain employs TRBV3-1 (or the pseudogene TRBV3-2) and TRBJ2-7, with 9 bases identical to TRBD2. The CDR3 is made up of 16 amino acids. The J segment lost 1 base and the V segment lost 4 bases, leaving 8 bases of the junction unmatched. Germline V gene sequence: CDR1 LGHDT, CDR2 YNNKEL (reference sequence). CDR3 nucleotide sequence: TGTGCCAGCAGCCGCGCCCGACTAGCGGCATCCTACGAGCAGTACTTC. It codes for CASSRARLAASYEQYF.